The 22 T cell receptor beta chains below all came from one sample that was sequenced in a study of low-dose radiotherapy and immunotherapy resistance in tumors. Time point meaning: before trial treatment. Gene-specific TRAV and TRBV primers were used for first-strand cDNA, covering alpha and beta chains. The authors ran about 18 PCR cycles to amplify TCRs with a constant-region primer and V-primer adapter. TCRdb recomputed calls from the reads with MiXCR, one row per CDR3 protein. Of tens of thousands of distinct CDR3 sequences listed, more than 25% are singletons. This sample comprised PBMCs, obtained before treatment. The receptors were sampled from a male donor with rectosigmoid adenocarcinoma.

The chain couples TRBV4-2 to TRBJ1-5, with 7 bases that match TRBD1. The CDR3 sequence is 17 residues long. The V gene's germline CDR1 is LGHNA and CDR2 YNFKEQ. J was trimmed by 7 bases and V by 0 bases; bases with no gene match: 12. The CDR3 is CASSQEAGAGGGQPQHF. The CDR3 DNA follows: TGTGCCAGCAGCCAAGAAGCCGGGGCAGGGGGGGGCCAGCCCCAGCATTTT.

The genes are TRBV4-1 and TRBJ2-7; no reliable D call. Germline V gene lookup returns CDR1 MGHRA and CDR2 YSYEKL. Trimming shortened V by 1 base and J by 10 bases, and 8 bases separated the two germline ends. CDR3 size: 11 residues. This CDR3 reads CASSQGGGQYF. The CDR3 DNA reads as TGCGCCAGCAGCCAAGGAGGCGGACAGTACTTC.

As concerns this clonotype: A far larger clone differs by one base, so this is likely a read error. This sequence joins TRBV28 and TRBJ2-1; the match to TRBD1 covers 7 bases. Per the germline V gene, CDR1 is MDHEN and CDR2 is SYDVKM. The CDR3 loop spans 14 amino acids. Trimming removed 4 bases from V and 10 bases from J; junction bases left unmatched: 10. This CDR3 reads CASSSRGPNYEQFF. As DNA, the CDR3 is TGTGCCAGCAGTTCAAGGGGGCCGAACTACGAGCAGTTCTTC.

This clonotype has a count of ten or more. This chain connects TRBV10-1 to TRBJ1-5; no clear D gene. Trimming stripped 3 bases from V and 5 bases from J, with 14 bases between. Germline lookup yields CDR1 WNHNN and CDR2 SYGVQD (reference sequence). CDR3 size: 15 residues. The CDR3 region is CASSDGPGTDQPQHF. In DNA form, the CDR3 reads TGCGCCAGCAGTGATGGTCCGGGAACGGATCAGCCCCAGCATTTT.

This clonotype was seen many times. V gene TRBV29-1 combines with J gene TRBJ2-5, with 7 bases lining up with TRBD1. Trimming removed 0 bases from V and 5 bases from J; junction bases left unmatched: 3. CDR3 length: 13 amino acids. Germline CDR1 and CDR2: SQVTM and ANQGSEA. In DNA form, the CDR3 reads TGCAGCGTTGAAGATCAACAGGGGGAGACCCAGTACTTC. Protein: CSVEDQQGETQYF. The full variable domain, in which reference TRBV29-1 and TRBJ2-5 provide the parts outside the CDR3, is SAVISQKPSRDICQRGTSLTIQCQVDSQVTMMFWYRQQPGQSLTLIATANQGSEATYESGFVIDKFPISRPNLTFSTLTVSNMSPEDSSIYLCSVEDQQGETQYFGPGTRLLVL.

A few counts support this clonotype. CDR3: CATQGLGGATGELFF. The DNA of the CDR3 is TGTGCCACCCAGGGCCTGGGAGGTGCCACCGGGGAGCTGTTTTTT. The V gene is TRBV3-1, the J gene TRBJ2-2; D perhaps matches TRBD2 (6 bases). The V and J ends lost 10 bases and 4 bases respectively, with 19 bases between them. The germline CDR1 and CDR2 sequences are LGHDT and YNNKEL (reference sequence). The CDR3 totals 15 residues. The entire variable domain, with the rest obtained from reference TRBV3-1 and TRBJ2-2, is as follows: DTAVSQTPKYLVTQMGNDKSIKCEQNLGHDTMYWYKQDSKKFLKIMFSYNNKELIINETVPNRFSPKSPDKAHLNLHINSLELGDSAVYFCATQGLGGATGELFFGEGSRLTVL.

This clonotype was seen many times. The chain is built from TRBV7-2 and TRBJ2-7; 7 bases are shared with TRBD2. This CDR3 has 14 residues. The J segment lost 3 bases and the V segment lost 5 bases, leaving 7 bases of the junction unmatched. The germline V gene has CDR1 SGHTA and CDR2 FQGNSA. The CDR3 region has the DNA TGTGCCAGCAGCAGCGGGACGGACTTCTACGAGCAGTACTTC. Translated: CASSSGTDFYEQYF.

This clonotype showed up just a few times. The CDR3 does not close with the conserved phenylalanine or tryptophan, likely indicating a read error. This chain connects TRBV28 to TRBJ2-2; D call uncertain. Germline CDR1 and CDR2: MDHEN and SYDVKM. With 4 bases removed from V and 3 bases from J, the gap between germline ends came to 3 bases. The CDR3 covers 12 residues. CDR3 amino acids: CASSSDTGELFV. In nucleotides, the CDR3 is TGTGCCAGCAGTTCAGACACCGGGGAGCTGTTTGTT.

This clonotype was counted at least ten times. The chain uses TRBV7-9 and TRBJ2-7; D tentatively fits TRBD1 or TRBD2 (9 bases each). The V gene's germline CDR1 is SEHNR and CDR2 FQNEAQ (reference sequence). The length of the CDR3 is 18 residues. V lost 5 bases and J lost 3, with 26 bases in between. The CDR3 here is CASSRGQGSGTSNYEQYF. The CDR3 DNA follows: TGTGCCAGCAGCCGAGGACAGGGGAGCGGGACTAGCAACTACGAGCAGTACTTC. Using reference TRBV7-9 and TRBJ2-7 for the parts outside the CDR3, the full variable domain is DTGVSQNPRHKITKRGQNVTFRCDPISEHNRLYWYRQTLGQGPEFLTYFQNEAQLEKSRLLSDRFSAERPKGSFSTLEIQRTEQGDSAMYLCASSRGQGSGTSNYEQYFGPGTRLTVT.

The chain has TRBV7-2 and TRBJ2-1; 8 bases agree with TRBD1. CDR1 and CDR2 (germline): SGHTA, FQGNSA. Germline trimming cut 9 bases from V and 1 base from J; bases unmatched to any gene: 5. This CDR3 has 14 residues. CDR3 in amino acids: CASHRGASYNEQFF. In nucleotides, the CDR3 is TGTGCCAGTCACAGGGGGGCTTCCTACAATGAGCAGTTCTTC.

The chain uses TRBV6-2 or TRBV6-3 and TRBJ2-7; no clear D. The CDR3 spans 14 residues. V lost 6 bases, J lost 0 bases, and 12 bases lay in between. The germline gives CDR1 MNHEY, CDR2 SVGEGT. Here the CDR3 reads CASSRSAYSYEQYF. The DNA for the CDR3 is TGTGCCAGCAGCCGATCTGCCTACTCCTACGAGCAGTACTTC.

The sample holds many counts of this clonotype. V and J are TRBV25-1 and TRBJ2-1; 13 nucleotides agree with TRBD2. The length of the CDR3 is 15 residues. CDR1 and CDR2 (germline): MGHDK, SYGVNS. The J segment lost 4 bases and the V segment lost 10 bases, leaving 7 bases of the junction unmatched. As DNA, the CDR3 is TGTGCCACCCAACGGACTAGCGGGGGTTACAATGAGCAGTTCTTC. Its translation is CATQRTSGGYNEQFF. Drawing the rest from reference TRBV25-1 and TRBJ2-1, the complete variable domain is EADIYQTPRYLVIGTGKKITLECSQTMGHDKMYWYQQDPGMELHLIHYSYGVNSTEKGDLSSESTVSRIRTEHFPLTLESARPSHTSQYLCATQRTSGGYNEQFFGPGTRLTVL.

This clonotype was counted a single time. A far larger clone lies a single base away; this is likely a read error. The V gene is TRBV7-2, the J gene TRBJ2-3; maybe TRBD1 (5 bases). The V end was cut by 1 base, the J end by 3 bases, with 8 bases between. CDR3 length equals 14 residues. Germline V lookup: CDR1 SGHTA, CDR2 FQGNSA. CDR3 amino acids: CASSLGQQTDTQYF. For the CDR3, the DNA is TGTGCCAGCAGCTTAGGACAGCAGACAGATACGCAGTATTTT. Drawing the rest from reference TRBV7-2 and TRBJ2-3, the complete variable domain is GAGVSQSPSNKVTEKGKDVELRCDPISGHTALYWYRQSLGQGLEFLIYFQGNSAPDKSGLPSDRFSAERTGGSVSTLTIQRTQQEDSAVYLCASSLGQQTDTQYFGPGTRLTVL.

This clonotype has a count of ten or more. CDR3 protein: CASSAGGQGTDTQYF. The CDR3, as DNA: TGCGCCAGCAGCGCGGGGGGACAGGGGACAGATACGCAGTATTTT. The rearrangement uses TRBV5-1 and TRBJ2-3; TRBD1 aligns across 10 bases. Germline V lookup: CDR1 SGHRS, CDR2 YFSETQ. The CDR3 totals 15 residues. The junction had 5 bases not matched to a gene; V was cut back by 4 bases and J by 3 bases. Together with reference TRBV5-1 and TRBJ2-3, the CDR3 gives the full variable domain: KAGVTQTPRYLIKTRGQQVTLSCSPISGHRSVSWYQQTPGQGLQFLFEYFSETQRNKGNFPGRFSGRQFSNSRSEMNVSTLELGDSALYLCASSAGGQGTDTQYFGPGTRLTVL.

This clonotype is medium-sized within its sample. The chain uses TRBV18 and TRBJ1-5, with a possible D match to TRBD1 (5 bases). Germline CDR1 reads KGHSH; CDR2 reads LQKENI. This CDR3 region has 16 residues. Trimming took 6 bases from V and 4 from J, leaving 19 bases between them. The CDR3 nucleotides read TGTGCCAGCTCCCAAGACACGGGGCGAATTAATCAGCCCCAGCATTTT. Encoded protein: CASSQDTGRINQPQHF.

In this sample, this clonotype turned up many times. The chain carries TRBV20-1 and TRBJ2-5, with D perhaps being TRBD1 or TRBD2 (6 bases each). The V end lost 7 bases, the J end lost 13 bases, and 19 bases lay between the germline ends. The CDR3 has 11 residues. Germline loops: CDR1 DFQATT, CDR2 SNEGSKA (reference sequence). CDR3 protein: CSVKRGGQGYF. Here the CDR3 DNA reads TGCAGTGTGAAGAGAGGGGGGCAGGGGTACTTC.

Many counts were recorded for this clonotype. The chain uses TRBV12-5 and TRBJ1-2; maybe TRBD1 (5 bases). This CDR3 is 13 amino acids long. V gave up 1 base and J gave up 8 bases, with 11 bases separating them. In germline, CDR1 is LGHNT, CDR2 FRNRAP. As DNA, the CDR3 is TGTGCTAGTGGTTTGGATCCGGGGCAAGGCTACACCTTC. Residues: CASGLDPGQGYTF.

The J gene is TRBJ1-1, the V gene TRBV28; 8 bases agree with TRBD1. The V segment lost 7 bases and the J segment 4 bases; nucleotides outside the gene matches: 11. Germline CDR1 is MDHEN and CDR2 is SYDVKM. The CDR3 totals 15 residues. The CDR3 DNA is TGTGCCAGCACTATTACCAGGGGGCTTGGCACTGAAGCTTTCTTT. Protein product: CASTITRGLGTEAFF.

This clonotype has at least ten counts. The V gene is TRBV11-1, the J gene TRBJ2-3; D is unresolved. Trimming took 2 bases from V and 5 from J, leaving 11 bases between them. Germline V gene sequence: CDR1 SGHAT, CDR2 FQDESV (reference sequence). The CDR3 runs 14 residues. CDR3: CASSLQNAEDTQYF. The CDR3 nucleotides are TGTGCCAGCAGCTTACAAAATGCCGAAGATACGCAGTATTTT.

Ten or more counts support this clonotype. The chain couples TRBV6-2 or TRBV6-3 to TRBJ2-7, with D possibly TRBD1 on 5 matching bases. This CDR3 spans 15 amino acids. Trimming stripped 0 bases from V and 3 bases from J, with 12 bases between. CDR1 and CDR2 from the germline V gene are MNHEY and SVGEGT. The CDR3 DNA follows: TGTGCCAGCAGTTACTCCCCGGCAGGGATCTACGAGCAGTACTTC. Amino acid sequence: CASSYSPAGIYEQYF.

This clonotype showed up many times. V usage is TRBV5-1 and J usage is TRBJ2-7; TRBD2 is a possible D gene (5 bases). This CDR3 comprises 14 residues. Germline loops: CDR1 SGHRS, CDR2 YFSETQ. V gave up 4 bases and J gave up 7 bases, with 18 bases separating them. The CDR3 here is CASSPRVQTGEQYF. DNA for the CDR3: TGCGCCAGCAGCCCCCGGGTCCAGACGGGGGAGCAGTACTTC.

CDR3 coding DNA: TGTGCCACCAGCAGAGATTTGCTAGCGGGACCCGGGGAGCTGTTTTTT. This codes for CATSRDLLAGPGELFF. V gene TRBV15 combines with J gene TRBJ2-2; TRBD2 matches 9 bases. Trimming took 0 bases from V and 6 from J; bases not matched to a gene: 5. The CDR3 covers 16 residues. Looked up from germline, CDR1 is LNHNV and CDR2 is YYDKDF (reference sequence).